This TCR beta chain was identified during a study of Ad26.COV2.S vaccination and SARS-CoV-2 variants. Repertoires were generated with immunoSEQ multiplex PCR, while TCRdb's copy carries only in-frame clones and drops some. Among approximately 300,000 clones, about 86% were seen once, and the ten largest hold roughly 2.1%. Noted treatment: some 20 received Ad26.COV2.S at low or high dose, single or two shots; 5 received placebo; per-sample allocation not given. On day 63 after the first injection, vaccine and placebo recipients gave samples. With 7 bases removed from V and 4 bases from J, the gap between germline ends came to 11 bases. Germline V gene lookup returns CDR1 WSHSY and CDR2 SAAADI. The CDR3 loop spans 12 amino acids.

This receptor was obtained from a person aged 18-60 years who received the Ad26.COV2.S COVID-19 vaccine or a placebo. The chain is built from TRBV10-2 and TRBJ2-7, with D perhaps matching TRBD1 (6 bases). The source was peripheral blood, collected in a trial of Ad26.COV2.S vaccine versus placebo. CDR3 nucleotide sequence: TGCGCCAGCACGGACAGTCTTTACGAGCAGTACTTC. It translates to CASTDSLYEQYF.